This TCR beta chain is drawn from a study of blood T cells in healthy people across ages. Sample-barcoded 5' priming and a J-beta primer mix drove a second PCR of about 6 to 11 cycles. One entry per CDR3 protein, called by TCRdb with MiXCR from the 5' RACE reads. The table lists about 780,000 distinct CDR3 sequences, about 47% of them singletons. Sequenced sample: blood. This clonotype was sampled from an elderly man in good health.

The CDR3 bases are TGTGCCAGCAGCAAAGGGACAGGGGTTTCAGCTTTCTTT. Its protein product is CASSKGTGVSAFF. The genes are TRBV12-3 or TRBV12-4 and TRBJ1-1; TRBD1 matches 10 bases. The CDR3 covers 13 residues. Unmatched junction bases numbered 8, after V lost 6 bases and J lost 10 bases.